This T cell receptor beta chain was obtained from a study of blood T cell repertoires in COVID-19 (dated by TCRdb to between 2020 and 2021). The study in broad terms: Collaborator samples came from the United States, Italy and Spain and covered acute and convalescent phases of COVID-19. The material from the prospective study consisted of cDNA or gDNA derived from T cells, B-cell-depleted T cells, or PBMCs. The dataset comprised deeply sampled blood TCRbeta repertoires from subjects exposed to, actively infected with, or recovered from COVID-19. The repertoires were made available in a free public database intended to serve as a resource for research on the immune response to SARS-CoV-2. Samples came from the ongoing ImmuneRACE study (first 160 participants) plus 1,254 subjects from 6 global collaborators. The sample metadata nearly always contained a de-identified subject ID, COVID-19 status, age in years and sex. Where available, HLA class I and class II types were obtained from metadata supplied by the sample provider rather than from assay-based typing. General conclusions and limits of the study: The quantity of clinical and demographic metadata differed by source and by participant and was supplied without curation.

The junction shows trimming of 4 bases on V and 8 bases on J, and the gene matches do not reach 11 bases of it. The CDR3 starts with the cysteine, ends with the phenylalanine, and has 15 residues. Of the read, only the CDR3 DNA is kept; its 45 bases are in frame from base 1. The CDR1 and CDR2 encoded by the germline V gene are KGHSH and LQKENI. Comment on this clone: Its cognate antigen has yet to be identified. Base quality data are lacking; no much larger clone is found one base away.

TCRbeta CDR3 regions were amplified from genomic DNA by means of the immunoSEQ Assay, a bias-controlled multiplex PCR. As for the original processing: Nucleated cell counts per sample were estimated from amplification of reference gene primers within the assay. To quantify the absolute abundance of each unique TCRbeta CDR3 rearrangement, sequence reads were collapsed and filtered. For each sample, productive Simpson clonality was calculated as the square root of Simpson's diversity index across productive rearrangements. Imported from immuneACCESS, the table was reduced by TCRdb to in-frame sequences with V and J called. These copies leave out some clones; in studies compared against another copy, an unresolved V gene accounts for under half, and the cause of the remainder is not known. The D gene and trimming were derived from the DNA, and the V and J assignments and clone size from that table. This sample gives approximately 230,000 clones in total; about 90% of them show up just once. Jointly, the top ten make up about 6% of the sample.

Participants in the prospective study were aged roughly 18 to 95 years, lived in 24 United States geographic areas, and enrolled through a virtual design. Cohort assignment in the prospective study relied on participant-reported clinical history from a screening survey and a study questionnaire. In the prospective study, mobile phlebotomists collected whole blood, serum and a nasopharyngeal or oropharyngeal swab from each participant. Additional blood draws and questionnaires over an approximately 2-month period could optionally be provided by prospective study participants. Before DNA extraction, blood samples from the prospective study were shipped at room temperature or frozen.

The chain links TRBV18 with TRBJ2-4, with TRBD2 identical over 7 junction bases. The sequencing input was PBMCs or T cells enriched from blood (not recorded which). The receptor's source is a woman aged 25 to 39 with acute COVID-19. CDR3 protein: CASSRYGRETDIQYF. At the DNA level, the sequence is TGTGCCAGCTCACGGTACGGGCGGGAGACGGACATTCAGTACTTC.